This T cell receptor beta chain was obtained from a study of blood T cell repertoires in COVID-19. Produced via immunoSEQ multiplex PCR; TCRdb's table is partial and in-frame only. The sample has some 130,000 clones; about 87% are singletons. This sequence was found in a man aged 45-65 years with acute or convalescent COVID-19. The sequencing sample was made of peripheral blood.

This CDR3 is CASSGTVGGNTIYF. In DNA form, the CDR3 reads TGTGCCAGCAGCGGAACAGTAGGTGGAAACACCATATATTTT. V gene TRBV9 combines with J gene TRBJ1-3; no clear D gene. Germline-derived CDR1 and CDR2 are SGDLS and YYNGEE. The CDR3 contains 14 residues. Deletions cut 3 bases from V and 3 bases from J, with 10 bases between.